The next 9 T cell receptor beta chains were all read from a single sample in a study of regulatory T cells in long-lasting Graves disease. Time point indicated: newly diagnosed GD, antithyroid drugs for less than 3 months. TCR sequences were obtained from RNA taken from PBMCs. TCR beta libraries were built with iRepertoire HTBI primers and Arm-PCR of CDR3 regions. Each CDR3 protein gets one entry after TCRdb re-called the multiplex PCR reads with MiXCR. This repertoire shows some 320,000 distinct CDR3 sequences, approximately 20% found once; its top ten account for 35% to 45%. The sample in question was peripheral blood mononuclear cells (PBMCs), obtained at new diagnosis, from a patient treated with antithyroid drugs. The receptors were sampled from a female donor with Graves disease.

This clonotype came up a few times. A much larger clone differs from this one at a single base, so this may be a read error. The chain combines TRBV18 with TRBJ2-1; TRBD2 matches 11 bases. Germline V gene sequence: CDR1 KGHSH, CDR2 LQKENI. This CDR3 region has 17 residues. The trim removed 5 bases at V and 4 bases at J, leaving 10 bases unmatched. CDR3 sequence (DNA): TGTGCCAGCTCAGCCCGGACTAGCGGGCCGAGGTACAATGAGCAGTTCTTC. This encodes CASSARTSGPRYNEQFF.

The table lists this clonotype with many counts. The chain links TRBV5-1 to TRBJ1-2; the D is unclear. Germline V gene lookup returns CDR1 SGHRS and CDR2 YFSETQ. Deletions cut 0 bases from V and 4 bases from J, with 10 bases between. The CDR3 is 14 amino acids. The CDR3, as DNA: TGCGCCAGCAGCTTGGAAAGGGCTGGCTATGGCTACACCTTC. It encodes CASSLERAGYGYTF. Together with reference TRBV5-1 and TRBJ1-2, the CDR3 gives the full variable domain: KAGVTQTPRYLIKTRGQQVTLSCSPISGHRSVSWYQQTPGQGLQFLFEYFSETQRNKGNFPGRFSGRQFSNSRSEMNVSTLELGDSALYLCASSLERAGYGYTFGSGTRLTVV.

The rearrangement uses TRBV10-2 and TRBJ1-4; no clear D. CDR3 length: 19 residues. Trimming stripped 2 bases from V and 5 bases from J, with 24 bases between. CDR1 and CDR2 from the germline V gene are WSHSY and SAAADI. CDR3 sequence reads: CASSEPFRAGPGPNEKLFF. The CDR3 nucleotides are TGCGCCAGCAGTGAGCCCTTTCGAGCCGGCCCAGGTCCAAATGAAAAACTGTTTTTT.

Points on this clonotype: Since a much larger clone is just one base distant, this may be a read error. The CDR3 spells CANSPREFNEQFF. In DNA, the CDR3 is TGTGCCAACTCACCGCGGGAGTTCAATGAGCAGTTCTTC. The chain recombines TRBV18 with TRBJ2-1; 7 positions agree with TRBD2. In germline, CDR1 is KGHSH, CDR2 LQKENI. The CDR3 sequence is 13 residues long.

The rearrangement links TRBV14 to TRBJ2-3; D gene unclear. V lost 1 base and J 4 bases, leaving 15 bases between the germline ends. The CDR3 length is 16 residues. CDR1 SGHDN and CDR2 FVKESK come from the germline V gene. The CDR3 DNA reads as TGTGCCAGCAGCCAAGTACCCTATCCCCTCCCAGATACGCAGTATTTT. Its protein product is CASSQVPYPLPDTQYF.

Note on this clonotype: Given a far larger clone just one base away, this is likely a sequencing read error. The V call is TRBV11-2, the J call TRBJ2-3; D gene unclear. The CDR3 contains 14 residues. Germline V gives CDR1 SGHAT, CDR2 FQNNGV. Trimming removed 6 bases from V and 8 bases from J, with 18 bases in between. The CDR3 DNA reads TGTGCCAGCAGTGAGGCTGAGGTTGTTGCTACGCAGTATTTT. Residues: CASSEAEVVATQYF.

This clonotype was observed at least ten times. CDR3 nucleotide sequence: TGTGCCAGCAGTTTGGACAGATCGAATTACAATGAGCAGTTCTTC. It translates to CASSLDRSNYNEQFF. This chain uses TRBV12-3 or TRBV12-4 with TRBJ2-1, with D maybe TRBD1 (6 bases). V lost 3 bases and J 4 bases, leaving 13 bases between the germline ends. The CDR3 runs 15 residues.

This clonotype was counted many times. The chain has TRBV7-8 and TRBJ2-1; no reliable D call. The length of the CDR3 is 17 residues. CDR1 SGHVS and CDR2 FQNEAQ come from the germline V gene. V dropped 5 bases and J dropped 6 bases, with 23 bases sitting between them. The CDR3 nucleotides read TGTGCCAGCAGCCTAAAGGCCTCCAGCAGCCCTATCAATGAGCAGTTCTTC. This sequence encodes CASSLKASSSPINEQFF. The full variable domain, with the rest looked up from reference TRBV7-8 and TRBJ2-1, is GAGVSQSPRYKVAKRGQDVALRCDPISGHVSLFWYQQALGQGPEFLTYFQNEAQLDKSGLPSDRFFAERPEGSVSTLKIQRTQQEDSAVYLCASSLKASSSPINEQFFGPGTRLTVL.

The chain links TRBV27 to TRBJ1-2; no clear D. This CDR3 is built from 13 residues. The germline V gene has CDR1 MNHEY and CDR2 SMNVEV (reference sequence). V lost 3 bases and J 3 bases, leaving 8 bases between the germline ends. The CDR3 bases are TGTGCCAGCAGTTTTCAAGGGTACTATGGCTACACCTTC. It is translated as CASSFQGYYGYTF.